This is a list of T cell receptor beta chains from one sample in a study of blood T cell repertoires in COVID-19. Assay used: immunoSEQ multiplex PCR; TCRdb lists only in-frame clones, some missing. The sample yields 210,000 or so clones, approximately 82% seen once. The source material was peripheral blood. Receptors originate from a man in his fifties with active or convalescent COVID-19. CDR3s include the opening cysteine and the closing phenylalanine or tryptophan. A D gene is named only where the DNA matches it firmly. Some rows have no size entry. The others give once, few or many, or a class for an expanded clone.

length: 14; size: NA; D: NA; J: TRBJ1-6; V: TRBV3-1/TRBV3-2; DNA: TGTGCCAGCAGCCAAGGGGCGTCAGGATCACCCCTCCACTTT; CDR3: CASSQGASGSPLHF
length: 19; size: NA; D: TRBD2; J: TRBJ2-1; V: TRBV19; DNA: TGTGCCAGTAGTAGGATAGGACTAGCGGGGGGAACTAACTACAATGAGCAGTTCTTC; CDR3: CASSRIGLAGGTNYNEQFF
length: 18; size: NA; D: TRBD2; J: TRBJ2-5; V: TRBV7-7; DNA: TGTGCTAGCAGCTTAGGTATAGCGGGAGGGCCGGGACAAGAGACCCAGTACTTC; CDR3: CASSLGIAGGPGQETQYF
length: 15; size: NA; D: NA; J: TRBJ1-1; V: TRBV2; DNA: TGTGCCAGCAGTGAAGCGGTCGGGTCAGGGACTGAAGCTTTCTTT; CDR3: CASSEAVGSGTEAFF
length: 12; size: NA; D: NA; J: TRBJ2-7; V: TRBV7-5; DNA: TGTGCCAGAAGCGCTCACAGTAACGAGCAGTACTTC; CDR3: CARSAHSNEQYF
length: 12; size: once; D: NA; J: TRBJ1-2; V: TRBV7-9; DNA: TGTGCCAGCAGCCGGGGAACCTATGGCTACACCTTC; CDR3: CASSRGTYGYTF
length: 13; size: NA; D: NA; J: TRBJ1-1; V: TRBV5-1; DNA: TGCGCCAGCAGCTTGGGAGGGAACACTGAAGCTTTCTTT; CDR3: CASSLGGNTEAFF
length: 17; size: NA; D: NA; J: TRBJ2-5; V: TRBV28; DNA: TGTGCCAGCAGTTTACTGGAGATCCGGGGAAGCCAAGAGACCCAGTACTTC; CDR3: CASSLLEIRGSQETQYF
length: 15; size: NA; D: TRBD1; J: TRBJ1-6; V: TRBV18; DNA: TGTGCCAGCTCACTCCGGACAGGACTTAATTCACCCCTCCACTTT; CDR3: CASSLRTGLNSPLHF
length: 15; size: NA; D: TRBD1; J: TRBJ2-7; V: TRBV5-1; DNA: TGCGCCAGCAGCGGGGACCAGGGGGCTTTAGACGAGCAGTACTTC; CDR3: CASSGDQGALDEQYF
length: 23; size: NA; D: TRBD2; J: TRBJ2-1; V: TRBV18; DNA: TGTGCCAGCTCACCAATCCCACCTTCAGAGGTGGGGGTACTAGCGGGACGGGGTAATGAGCAGTTCTTC; CDR3: CASSPIPPSEVGVLAGRGNEQFF
length: 16; size: few; D: NA; J: TRBJ1-1; V: TRBV15; DNA: TGTGCCACCAGCAGAGGGCCCCGGGGGGGGAACACTGAAGCTTTCTTT; CDR3: CATSRGPRGGNTEAFF
length: 14; size: NA; D: NA; J: TRBJ1-1; V: TRBV3-1/TRBV3-2; DNA: TGTGCCAGCAGCCAAGTCGCGGGGGACACTGAAGCTTTCTTT; CDR3: CASSQVAGDTEAFF
length: 13; size: NA; D: NA; J: TRBJ2-7; V: TRBV2; DNA: TGTGCCAGCAGCCAAGGACAAGCCTACGAGCAGTACTTC; CDR3: CASSQGQAYEQYF
length: 14; size: NA; D: TRBD1; J: TRBJ1-1; V: TRBV27; DNA: TGTGCCAGCAGTGCAATTACAGGGGGCCCTGAAGCTTTCTTT; CDR3: CASSAITGGPEAFF
length: 16; size: NA; D: NA; J: TRBJ2-7; V: TRBV6-1; DNA: TGTGCCAGCAGTGAAGCGGCCTGGGACAACTCCTACGAGCAGTACTTC; CDR3: CASSEAAWDNSYEQYF
length: 20; size: NA; D: TRBD1; J: TRBJ2-7; V: TRBV6-4; DNA: TGTGCCAGCAGTGACCCATGGGGGGACAGGACGTCCCGTTTGACCTACGAGCAGTACTTC; CDR3: CASSDPWGDRTSRLTYEQYF
length: 14; size: NA; D: TRBD2; J: TRBJ2-1; V: TRBV6-1; DNA: TGTGCCAGCAGTGACGGGGGGGTGTACAATGAGCAGTTCTTC; CDR3: CASSDGGVYNEQFF
length: 17; size: NA; D: TRBD1; J: TRBJ1-1; V: TRBV25-1; DNA: TGTGCCAGCAGTTCCGTCCCGGGACAGGGGGGGGGCACTGAAGCTTTCTTT; CDR3: CASSSVPGQGGGTEAFF
length: 14; size: NA; D: NA; J: TRBJ1-2; V: TRBV7-2; DNA: TGTGCCAGCAGCTTAGGCTCGGTGGAGGGTGGCTACACCTTC; CDR3: CASSLGSVEGGYTF
length: 17; size: NA; D: TRBD1; J: TRBJ2-7; V: TRBV5-6; DNA: TGTGCCAGCAGCTTGGAAGGACAGGGGACCCTCACCTACGAGCAGTACTTC; CDR3: CASSLEGQGTLTYEQYF
length: 14; size: once; D: NA; J: TRBJ2-1; V: TRBV4-2; DNA: TGTGCCAGCAGCCAACCCGGGATCAACAATGAGCAGTTCTTC; CDR3: CASSQPGINNEQFF
length: 12; size: NA; D: NA; J: TRBJ2-2; V: TRBV10-3; DNA: TGTGCCACGGGGGCGAACACCGGGGAGCTGTTTTTT; CDR3: CATGANTGELFF
length: 15; size: once; D: TRBD2; J: TRBJ2-3; V: TRBV15; DNA: TGTGCCACCAGCCGACGCGGGAGGAACACAGATACGCAGTATTTT; CDR3: CATSRRGRNTDTQYF
length: 18; size: NA; D: NA; J: TRBJ2-7; V: TRBV4-3; DNA: TGCGCCAGCAGCCAGGGCTTTTTAGTAGCGGGACAGGGCTACGAGCAGTACTTC; CDR3: CASSQGFLVAGQGYEQYF
length: 13; size: NA; D: NA; J: TRBJ2-3; V: TRBV29-1; DNA: TGCAGCGTTGAACTAGGCGGTACGGATACGCAGTATTTT; CDR3: CSVELGGTDTQYF